This T cell receptor (beta chain) comes out of a study of control samples from healthy donors and cancer patients. TCRdb's table, derived via immunoSEQ multiplex PCR, lists solely in-frame clones and lacks some. The sample includes approximately 26,000 clones, 82% of them seen just once. The V gene's germline CDR1 is SGHRS and CDR2 YFSETQ. Trimming removed 4 bases from V and 1 base from J, with 8 bases in between. The CDR3 spans 13 residues. The chain combines TRBV5-1 with TRBJ1-1, with D unclear. The TCR originated in a man aged 60 to 69 with colorectal cancer. The specimen sequenced was PBMCs. The CDR3 sequence is CASSLNSNTEAFF. CDR3 DNA sequence: TGCGCCAGCAGCCTCAACTCGAACACTGAAGCTTTCTTT.